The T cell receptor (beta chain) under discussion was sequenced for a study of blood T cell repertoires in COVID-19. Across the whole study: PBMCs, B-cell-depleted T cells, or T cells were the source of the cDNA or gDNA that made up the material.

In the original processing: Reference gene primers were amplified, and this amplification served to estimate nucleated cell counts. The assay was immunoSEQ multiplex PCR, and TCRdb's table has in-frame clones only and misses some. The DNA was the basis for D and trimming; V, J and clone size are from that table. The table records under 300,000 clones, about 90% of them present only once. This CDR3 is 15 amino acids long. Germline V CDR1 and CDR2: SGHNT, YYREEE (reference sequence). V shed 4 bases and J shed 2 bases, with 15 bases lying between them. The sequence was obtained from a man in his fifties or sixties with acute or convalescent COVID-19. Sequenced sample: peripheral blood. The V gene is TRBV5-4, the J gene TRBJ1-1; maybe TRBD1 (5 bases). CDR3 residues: CASSTRRGFNTEAFF. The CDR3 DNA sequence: TGTGCCAGCAGCACCCGTCGGGGGTTCAACACTGAAGCTTTCTTT. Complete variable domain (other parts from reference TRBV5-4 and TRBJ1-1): ETGVTQSPTHLIKTRGQQVTLRCSSQSGHNTVSWYQQALGQGPQFIFQYYREEENGRGNFPPRFSGLQFPNYSSELNVNALELDDSALYLCASSTRRGFNTEAFFGQGTRLTVV.